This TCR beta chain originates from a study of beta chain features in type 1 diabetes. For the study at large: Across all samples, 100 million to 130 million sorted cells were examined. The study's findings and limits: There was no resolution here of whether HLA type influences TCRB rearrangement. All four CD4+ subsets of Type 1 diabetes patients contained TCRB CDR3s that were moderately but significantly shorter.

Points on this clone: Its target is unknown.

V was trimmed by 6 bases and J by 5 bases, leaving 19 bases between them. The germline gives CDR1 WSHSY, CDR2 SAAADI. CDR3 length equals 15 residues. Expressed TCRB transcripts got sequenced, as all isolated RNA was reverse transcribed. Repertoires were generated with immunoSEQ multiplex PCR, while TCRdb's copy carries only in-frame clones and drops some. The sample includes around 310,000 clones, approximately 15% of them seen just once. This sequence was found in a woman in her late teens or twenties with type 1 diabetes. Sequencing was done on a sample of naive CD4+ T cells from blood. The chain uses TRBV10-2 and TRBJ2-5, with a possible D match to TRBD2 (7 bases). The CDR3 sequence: CASRNAGAGTETQYF. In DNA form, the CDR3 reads TGCGCCAGCAGGAACGCGGGGGCTGGAACCGAGACCCAGTACTTC.